These T cell receptor beta chains were read from a single sample in a study of cytomegalovirus exposure and HLA in healthy donors. TCRdb's copy holds only in-frame clones and misses some; the assay was immunoSEQ multiplex PCR. The sample yields under 300,000 clones, 70% to 90% seen once. Material for sequencing was PBMCs. These receptors originate from a woman aged 60-70 years in good health and CMV-seropositive. CDR3s include the opening cysteine and the closing phenylalanine or tryptophan. Fields, in order: J gene, clone size, D gene, V gene, CDR3 protein, CDR3 DNA. The D gene is left open where the match is weak. Clone size is given for some rows only: seen once, a few or many times, or a class if the clone is expanded.

>TRBJ2-3|.|TRBD2|TRBV6-6
CASSFGLAGAGDTQYF
TGTGCCAGCAGTTTTGGCCTAGCGGGAGCTGGAGATACGCAGTATTTT
>TRBJ2-7|once|TRBD1|TRBV7-9
CASSFSPRGYYEQYF
TGTGCCAGCAGCTTTAGTCCCAGGGGGTACTACGAGCAGTACTTC
>TRBJ1-1|.|TRBD1|TRBV7-9
CASSFQSGTGPTEAFF
TGTGCCAGCAGCTTCCAATCGGGGACAGGGCCCACTGAAGCTTTCTTT
>TRBJ2-3|.|.|TRBV5-1
CASSLETDTQYF
TGCGCCAGCAGCCTAGAGACAGATACGCAGTATTTT
>TRBJ2-1|.|TRBD2|TRBV27
CASSPRLAGGREQFF
TGTGCCAGCAGTCCCCGACTAGCGGGAGGGCGGGAGCAGTTCTTC
>TRBJ2-2|.|.|TRBV19
CASSFLADTGELFF
TGTGCCAGTAGTTTCTTGGCAGACACCGGGGAGCTGTTTTTT
>TRBJ2-7|once|.|TRBV14
CASSSNNRDYEQYF
TGTGCCAGCAGCAGTAATAACCGGGACTACGAGCAGTACTTC
>TRBJ2-1|once|TRBD2|TRBV5-4
CASSPGTSGSYNEQFF
TGTGCCAGCAGCCCAGGAACTAGCGGTTCCTACAATGAGCAGTTCTTC
>TRBJ2-7|few|TRBD1|TRBV6-6
CASSDRGPSYEQYF
TGTGCCAGCAGTGACAGGGGCCCCTCCTACGAGCAGTACTTC
>TRBJ2-5|.|.|TRBV2
CASSVGGVETQYF
TGTGCCAGCAGTGTGGGGGGTGTGGAGACCCAGTACTTC
>TRBJ2-1|.|.|TRBV29-1
CSVERHNEQFF
TGCAGCGTTGAGAGGCACAATGAGCAGTTCTTC
>TRBJ1-4|.|.|TRBV4-2
CASSQEPGGKLFF
TGTGCCAGCAGCCAAGAACCCGGAGGAAAACTGTTTTTT
>TRBJ1-2|.|TRBD1|TRBV2
CASSVRGLYGYTF
TGTGCCAGCAGTGTAAGGGGGCTGTATGGCTACACCTTC
>TRBJ1-1|.|.|TRBV18
CASSLSQGNTEAFF
TGTGCCAGCTCTCTGAGCCAGGGGAACACTGAAGCTTTCTTT
>TRBJ2-3|.|TRBD2|TRBV18
CASSRAGPSTDTQYF
TGTGCCAGCTCGCGAGCGGGGCCTAGCACAGATACGCAGTATTTT
>TRBJ2-2|.|TRBD1|TRBV19
CASRRTGVTGELFF
TGTGCCAGTAGGAGGACAGGGGTTACCGGGGAGCTGTTTTTT
>TRBJ2-2|.|TRBD2|TRBV29-1
CSVAGLAADIANTGELFF
TGCAGCGTTGCAGGACTAGCGGCGGACATCGCGAACACCGGGGAGCTGTTTTTT
>TRBJ2-7|.|TRBD1|TRBV13
CASSLMAPTGVGSEQYF
TGTGCCAGCAGCTTAATGGCCCCGACAGGGGTTGGCTCCGAGCAGTACTTC
>TRBJ2-5|.|TRBD2|TRBV5-1
CASSSGRARETQYF
TGCGCCAGCAGCTCCGGGAGGGCCAGGGAGACCCAGTACTTC